These 32 T cell receptor beta chains were sequenced from one sample in a study of beta chain features in type 1 diabetes. Every bit of the isolated RNA underwent reverse transcription, so sequencing read expressed TCRB transcripts. Assay: immunoSEQ multiplex PCR; the TCRdb copy retains only in-frame clones and omits some. The sample has about 350,000 clones, around a fifth seen once. The sample comprised naive CD4+ T cells from blood. The receptor set was obtained from a woman under 30 in good health.

This clone was seen more than once but under ten times. The gene calls are TRBV2 and TRBJ1-1; D may be TRBD1 (6 bases). This CDR3 has 14 amino acids. Germline loops: CDR1 SNHLY, CDR2 FYNNEI. V lost 6 bases and J lost 0, with 11 bases in between. Here the CDR3 reads CASRGTGMNTEAFF. The CDR3 region has the DNA TGTGCCAGCAGGGGTACAGGGATGAACACTGAAGCTTTCTTT.

This clone has just a few counts. The CDR3 spells CASSGTFYGYTF. The CDR3 bases are TGTGCCAGCAGCGGGACTTTCTATGGCTACACCTTC. V is TRBV9 and J is TRBJ1-2, with D unclear. V lost 3 bases, J lost 4 bases, and 7 bases lay in between. CDR1 SGDLS and CDR2 YYNGEE come from the germline V gene. CDR3 length: 12 amino acids.

J is TRBJ2-3 and V is TRBV14; 8 nucleotides agree with TRBD2. The CDR3 runs to 16 residues. V shed 3 bases, J shed 1 base, and the junction held 6 bases outside the gene matches. Germline V CDR1 and CDR2: SGHDN, FVKESK. The CDR3 DNA follows: TGTGCCAGCAGCCATAGCGGGGCAAGCCGCACAGATACGCAGTATTTT. This translates into CASSHSGASRTDTQYF.

This clone has a handful of counts. V usage is TRBV12-5 and J usage is TRBJ1-2; TRBD1 matches 7 bases. This CDR3 spans 16 amino acids. The ends lost 3 bases at V and 1 base at J; junction bases unmatched: 8. In germline, CDR1 is LGHNT, CDR2 FRNRAP. CDR3 bases: TGTGCTAGTGGTTTCGGGAGTGGGACAGATAACTATGGCTACACCTTC. Protein sequence: CASGFGSGTDNYGYTF. Using reference TRBV12-5 and TRBJ1-2 for the parts outside the CDR3, the full variable domain is DARVTQTPRHKVTEMGQEVTMRCQPILGHNTVFWYRQTMMQGLELLAYFRNRAPLDDSGMPKDRFSAEMPDATLATLKIQPSEPRDSAVYFCASGFGSGTDNYGYTFGSGTRLTVV.

This clone was detected a few times. The chain links TRBV7-3 to TRBJ2-3; a weak D match, TRBD2 (5 bases). Trimming pared 4 bases from V and 6 bases from J, leaving 17 bases between. Per germline, CDR1 SGHTA and CDR2 FQGTGA. The CDR3 length is 15 residues. CDR3 amino acids: CASSYPRGRGDTQYF. In DNA, the CDR3 is TGTGCCAGCAGCTACCCTCGGGGAAGAGGGGATACGCAGTATTTT.

The chain is built from TRBV7-3 and TRBJ1-2, with 9 bases identical to TRBD1. The CDR3 length is 17 residues. V lost 5 bases to trimming and J lost 1 base; unmatched junction nucleotides: 11. The germline CDR1 and CDR2 sequences are SGHTA and FQGTGA. The CDR3 bases are TGTGCCAGCAGCCTTAGCATGCCGGGACAGGGTAACTATGGCTACACCTTC. It yields the protein CASSLSMPGQGNYGYTF. Together with reference TRBV7-3 and TRBJ1-2, the CDR3 gives the full variable domain: GAGVSQTPSNKVTEKGKYVELRCDPISGHTALYWYRQSLGQGPEFLIYFQGTGAADDSGLPNDRFFAVRPEGSVSTLKIQRTERGDSAVYLCASSLSMPGQGNYGYTFGSGTRLTVV.

This clone came up a few times. CDR3 amino acids: CSVDRLAGGGETQYF. CDR3 sequence (DNA): TGCAGCGTTGACCGTCTTGCCGGGGGAGGGGAGACCCAGTACTTC. This chain joins TRBV29-1 and TRBJ2-5; the match to TRBD2 covers 7 bases. V dropped 3 bases and J dropped 5; count of bases not matched to a gene: 12. The CDR3 runs 15 residues. Germline V CDR1 and CDR2: SQVTM, ANQGSEA.

This clone was seen more than once but under ten times. This rearrangement joins TRBV7-9 to TRBJ2-7; the D gene is possibly TRBD2 (5 bases). This CDR3 has 15 residues. The germline V gene has CDR1 SEHNR and CDR2 FQNEAQ (reference sequence). V lost 5 bases, J lost 0 bases, and 14 bases lay in between. The CDR3 coding sequence is TGTGCCAGCAGCCCGGGGTTCTCTAGCTCCTACGAGCAGTACTTC. This encodes CASSPGFSSSYEQYF. The full variable domain, in which reference TRBV7-9 and TRBJ2-7 provide the parts outside the CDR3, is DTGVSQNPRHKITKRGQNVTFRCDPISEHNRLYWYRQTLGQGPEFLTYFQNEAQLEKSRLLSDRFSAERPKGSFSTLEIQRTEQGDSAMYLCASSPGFSSSYEQYFGPGTRLTVT.

This clone was found a few times. At the DNA level, this CDR3 is encoded by other sequences in the same sample as well. The chain uses TRBV30 and TRBJ1-6, with 7 bases fitting TRBD1. CDR1 is GTSNPN and CDR2 is SVGIG in the germline V gene (reference sequence). V shed 5 bases and J 8 bases; nucleotides not matched to a gene: 3. This CDR3 is 12 amino acids long. The CDR3 DNA sequence: TGTGCCTGGGACAGGGTTGATTCACCCCTCCACTTT. This codes for CAWDRVDSPLHF.

The chain has TRBV29-1 and TRBJ2-5, with unresolved D. The DNA end lines up better with TRBJ2-7; the J call may be wrong. The CDR3 totals 14 residues. Germline lookup yields CDR1 SQVTM and CDR2 ANQGSEA. DNA of the CDR3: TGCAGCGTTGGAAATAGCCCCAGCTCCTACGAGCAGTACTTC. The encoded protein is CSVGNSPSSYEQYF.

This clone was picked up a small number of times. The rearrangement links TRBV18 to TRBJ2-1; D might be TRBD2 (5 bases). CDR1 is KGHSH and CDR2 is LQKENI in the germline V gene. The CDR3 is 14 residues long. Between the trimmed V and J ends, which lost 4 bases and 3 bases, there was a span of 10 bases. CDR3 sequence reads: CASSRGEDYNEQFF. The DNA for the CDR3 is TGTGCCAGCTCACGGGGAGAGGACTACAATGAGCAGTTCTTC.

CDR3 sequence (DNA): TGTGCCAGCAGTCGTCAGGATTCCTACGAGCAGTACTTC. Translating gives CASSRQDSYEQYF. The V and J genes are TRBV6-5 and TRBJ2-7; unclear D gene. Looked up from germline, CDR1 is MNHEY and CDR2 is SVGAGI. V was cut by 5 bases and J by 1 base, with 9 bases left in between. This CDR3 has 13 amino acids.

In its sample, this clone was seen a few times. Other DNA variants within this sample encode the same CDR3. The chain carries TRBV30 and TRBJ1-2, with a tentative D call TRBD1 (6 bases). V shed 1 base and J shed 5 bases, with 8 bases lying between them. The CDR3 sequence is 12 residues long. Germline lookup yields CDR1 GTSNPN and CDR2 SVGIG (reference sequence). The CDR3 DNA is TGTGCCTGGAGTGGGCAGGGGTATGGCTACACCTTC. Translated: CAWSGQGYGYTF. The whole variable domain, remainder taken from reference TRBV30 and TRBJ1-2, is SQTIHQWPATLVQPVGSPLSLECTVEGTSNPNLYWYRQAAGRGLQLLFYSVGIGQISSEVPQNLSASRPQDRQFILSSKKLLLSDSGFYLCAWSGQGYGYTFGSGTRLTVV.

The chain couples TRBV5-1 to TRBJ1-2, with 10 bases lining up with TRBD1. The V gene end was trimmed by 0 bases and the J gene end by 4 bases; junction bases not matched to a gene: 6. This CDR3 comprises 16 residues. Germline assignment: CDR1 SGHRS and CDR2 YFSETQ. In DNA, the CDR3 is TGCGCCAGCAGCTTGGTTGGGACAGGGGCGTCCTATGGCTACACCTTC. It translates to CASSLVGTGASYGYTF.

The V and J genes are TRBV30 and TRBJ1-2, with 8 positions matching TRBD1. Germline V gene data show CDR1 as GTSNPN and CDR2 as SVGIG (reference sequence). V shed 1 base and J 8 bases; nucleotides not matched to a gene: 9. The CDR3 totals 14 residues. CDR3 sequence reads: CAWSAKTGARGYTF. In DNA, the CDR3 is TGTGCCTGGAGTGCTAAGACAGGGGCGCGGGGCTACACCTTC.

This clone was picked up a small number of times. This chain links TRBV6-5 with TRBJ2-7; 10 bases fit TRBD2. Germline CDR1 is MNHEY and CDR2 is SVGAGI. J was trimmed by 3 bases and V by 0 bases; bases with no gene match: 5. This CDR3 comprises 16 residues. DNA of the CDR3: TGTGCCAGCAGTTACTCGTCGGCTAGCGGGAGCTACGAGCAGTACTTC. Its protein product is CASSYSSASGSYEQYF.

The gene calls are TRBV30 and TRBJ1-3, with D maybe TRBD1 (5 bases). The V end lost 4 bases, the J end lost 0 bases, and 22 bases lay between the germline ends. Germline V gives CDR1 GTSNPN, CDR2 SVGIG (reference sequence). This CDR3 contains 18 residues. CDR3: CAWTHPGWESSSGNTIYF. The CDR3 bases are TGTGCCTGGACTCACCCAGGGTGGGAATCCAGCTCTGGAAACACCATATATTTT.

The gene calls are TRBV4-1 and TRBJ1-1; 9 positions agree with TRBD1. Germline V CDR1 and CDR2: MGHRA, YSYEKL. The CDR3 is 17 residues long. J gave up 5 bases and V 0 bases, and 10 bases lay outside the gene matches. CDR3 nucleotides: TGCGCCAGCAGCCAAGAAGGGTTCCCAGGACAGGGGACTGAAGCTTTCTTT. Translation: CASSQEGFPGQGTEAFF.

The CDR3 sequence is CASSVSGRARSEEYEQYF. CDR3 DNA sequence: TGTGCCAGCAGCGTCAGCGGGAGAGCAAGATCGGAGGAATACGAGCAGTACTTC. The chain combines TRBV7-9 with TRBJ2-7; 8 bases are a match to TRBD2. After removal of 5 bases from V and 4 bases from J, the junction contained 19 bases not matched to a gene. The CDR3 has 18 residues. Germline assignment: CDR1 SEHNR and CDR2 FQNEAQ (reference sequence).

In DNA, the CDR3 is TGTGCCAGCAGGGGACACGACAATGAGCAGTTCTTC. Its protein is CASRGHDNEQFF. The chain combines TRBV5-6 with TRBJ2-1; possible D gene TRBD1, 6 bases. CDR1 SGHDT and CDR2 YYEEEE come from the germline V gene. The CDR3 sequence is 12 residues long. The V and J ends lost 5 bases and 5 bases respectively, with 8 bases between them.

The chain employs TRBV25-1 and TRBJ1-2; TRBD1 aligns across 9 bases. Losses at the gene ends were 8 bases for V and 3 bases for J; bases not matched to a gene: 10. The CDR3 runs to 15 residues. Germline loops: CDR1 MGHDK, CDR2 SYGVNS. CDR3 coding DNA: TGTGCCAGCGCTTTTAAGGACAGGGGACACTATGGCTACACCTTC. Protein sequence: CASAFKDRGHYGYTF.

The chain carries TRBV23-1 and TRBJ1-6; 7 bases match TRBD1. TRBV23-1 is labeled an ORF, and its function is uncertain. Trimming removed 0 bases from V and 10 bases from J; junction bases left unmatched: 9. The length of the CDR3 is 16 residues. The CDR3 DNA reads as TGCGCCAGCAGTCAATCGTTGGACAGGAGGCGATCACCCCTCCACTTT. This gives the protein CASSQSLDRRRSPLHF.

For the CDR3, the DNA is TGTGCCAGCAGTGAGTCCAGTGGCTCACCCCTCCACTTT. Protein: CASSESSGSPLHF. The J gene is TRBJ1-6, the V gene TRBV6-1; D gene uncertain. The V gene lost 3 bases and the J gene lost 10 bases, with 10 bases spanning the gap. Germline CDR1 MNHNS, CDR2 SASEGT. CDR3 length equals 13 residues.

This clone was detected a few times. The chain combines TRBV15 with TRBJ2-7; 9 bases agree with TRBD1. The V gene end was trimmed by 3 bases and the J gene end by 4 bases; junction bases not matched to a gene: 7. The CDR3 covers 15 residues. CDR1 is LNHNV and CDR2 is YYDKDF in the germline V gene (reference sequence). CDR3 nucleotide sequence: TGTGCCACCAGCAGGGAGACAGGGGGGATTTACGAGCAGTACTTC. It translates to CATSRETGGIYEQYF.

In the case of this clone: Other nucleotide sequences from this sample produce the same CDR3. The chain carries TRBV2 and TRBJ1-5; D is unresolved. This CDR3 region has 14 residues. V was cut by 4 bases and J by 2 bases, with 9 bases left in between. Germline V gene data show CDR1 as SNHLY and CDR2 as FYNNEI. The CDR3 sequence: CASSVRGGNQPQHF. The CDR3 DNA is TGTGCCAGCAGTGTACGTGGAGGCAATCAGCCCCAGCATTTT. Looking up the rest from reference TRBV2 and TRBJ1-5 gives the full variable domain: EPEVTQTPSHQVTQMGQEVILRCVPISNHLYFYWYRQILGQKVEFLVSFYNNEISEKSEIFDDQFSVERPDGSNFTLKIRSTKLEDSAMYFCASSVRGGNQPQHFGDGTRLSIL.

The chain links TRBV9 to TRBJ1-1, with 7 bases fitting TRBD1. The CDR3 consists of 18 residues. Germline-derived CDR1 and CDR2 are SGDLS and YYNGEE. Losses at the gene ends were 0 bases for V and 1 base for J; bases not matched to a gene: 12. Here the CDR3 DNA reads TGTGCCAGCAGCGTAGTTAGGCAATTACAGGGGTGGAACACTGAAGCTTTCTTT. It translates to CASSVVRQLQGWNTEAFF.

This chain connects TRBV18 to TRBJ2-1, with D perhaps TRBD2 (6 bases). The germline V and J ends were trimmed by 3 bases and 5 bases, with 8 bases remaining between them. This CDR3 has 13 amino acids. Germline lookup yields CDR1 KGHSH and CDR2 LQKENI. In DNA, the CDR3 is TGTGCCAGCTCACCTGGAGGGGACAATGAGCAGTTCTTC. This encodes CASSPGGDNEQFF.

This clone was detected once. The chain employs TRBV11-3 and TRBJ2-1, with TRBD2 identical over 8 bases. Germline CDR1 and CDR2: SGHNT and YENEEA. The trim removed 1 base at V and 4 bases at J, leaving 9 bases unmatched. The CDR3 runs 17 residues. CDR3 in amino acids: CASSLAGGLLLYNEQFF. CDR3 in DNA: TGTGCCAGCAGCTTAGCGGGAGGGCTCCTCCTATACAATGAGCAGTTCTTC.

V gene TRBV19 combines with J gene TRBJ2-5; 9 positions match TRBD2. Germline CDR1 reads LNHDA; CDR2 reads SQIVND (reference sequence). This CDR3 is built from 17 residues. V dropped 6 bases and J dropped 4; count of bases not matched to a gene: 15. The CDR3 DNA sequence: TGTGCCAGTAGAATTGGAAATAGCGGGAGCGGAGGAGAGACCCAGTACTTC. Translating it yields CASRIGNSGSGGETQYF.

The V gene is TRBV14, the J gene TRBJ2-1, with unresolved D. V was pared by 4 bases and J by 4 bases, with 5 bases between. Germline CDR1 SGHDN, CDR2 FVKESK. CDR3 length: 12 amino acids. The CDR3 loop is CASSPRYNEQFF. The CDR3 nucleotides are TGTGCCAGCAGCCCGCGTTACAATGAGCAGTTCTTC.

The chain recombines TRBV4-1 with TRBJ2-7, with 7 bases aligning to TRBD1. This CDR3 comprises 14 residues. V lost 2 bases to trimming and J lost 1 base; unmatched junction nucleotides: 2. The germline gives CDR1 MGHRA, CDR2 YSYEKL. Written as DNA, the CDR3 is TGCGCCAGCAGCCAAAACAGGGGATCCTACGAGCAGTACTTC. Amino acid sequence: CASSQNRGSYEQYF.

This clone turned up a few times. J is TRBJ2-7 and V is TRBV2; 15 positions agree with TRBD2. The V gene's germline CDR1 is SNHLY and CDR2 FYNNEI. V shed 7 bases and J 3 bases; nucleotides not matched to a gene: 7. This CDR3 spans 16 amino acids. In DNA form, the CDR3 reads TGTGCCAGCACCCCAGGACTAGCGGGAGGGTTCTACGAGCAGTACTTC. Its protein product is CASTPGLAGGFYEQYF.